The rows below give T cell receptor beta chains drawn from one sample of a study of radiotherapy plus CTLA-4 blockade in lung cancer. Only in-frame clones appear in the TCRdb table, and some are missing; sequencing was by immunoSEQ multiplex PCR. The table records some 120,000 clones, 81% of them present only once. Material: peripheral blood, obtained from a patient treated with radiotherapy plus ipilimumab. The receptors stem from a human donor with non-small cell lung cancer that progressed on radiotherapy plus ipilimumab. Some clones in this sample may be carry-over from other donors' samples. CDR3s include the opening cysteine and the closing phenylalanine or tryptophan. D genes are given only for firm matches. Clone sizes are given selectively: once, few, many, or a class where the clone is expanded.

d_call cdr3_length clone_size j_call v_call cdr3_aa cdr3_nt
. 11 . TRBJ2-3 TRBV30 CAWSVRDTQYF TGTGCCTGGAGTGTAAGGGATACGCAGTATTTT
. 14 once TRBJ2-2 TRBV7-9 CASIAREDTGELFF TGTGCCAGCATCGCCCGGGAAGACACCGGGGAGCTGTTTTTT
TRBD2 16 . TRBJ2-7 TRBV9 CASSVGASGAAYEQYF TGTGCCAGCAGCGTAGGGGCTAGCGGGGCTGCCTACGAGCAGTACTTC
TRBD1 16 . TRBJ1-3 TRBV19 CASSGGTGESGNTIYF TGTGCCAGTAGTGGCGGGACAGGGGAGTCTGGAAACACCATATATTTT
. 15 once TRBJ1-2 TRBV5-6 CASSLRSGTGYGYTF TGTGCCAGCAGCTTGAGGTCAGGGACTGGCTATGGCTACACCTTC
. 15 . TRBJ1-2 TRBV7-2 CASSPASFPLGGYTF TGTGCCAGCAGCCCAGCGTCCTTTCCCCTCGGCGGCTACACCTTC
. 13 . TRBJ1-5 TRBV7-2 CASSLYRDQPQHF TGTGCCAGCAGCCTCTACAGGGATCAGCCCCAGCATTTT
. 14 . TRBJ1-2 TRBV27 CASRLQGDGYGYTF TGTGCCAGCAGGCTACAGGGAGACGGCTATGGCTACACCTTC
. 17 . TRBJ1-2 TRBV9 CASSASSGVSANYGYTF TGTGCCAGCAGCGCCTCATCGGGGGTTAGTGCTAACTATGGCTACACCTTC
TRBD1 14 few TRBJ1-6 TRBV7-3 CASSPGQGNSPLHF TGTGCCAGCAGCCCAGGACAGGGGAATTCACCCCTCCACTTT
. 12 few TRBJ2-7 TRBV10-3 CAISEGVYEQYF TGTGCCATCAGTGAGGGGGTTTACGAGCAGTACTTC
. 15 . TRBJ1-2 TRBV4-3 CASSQTFEGAYGYTF TGCGCCAGCAGCCAAACCTTCGAGGGTGCCTATGGCTACACCTTC
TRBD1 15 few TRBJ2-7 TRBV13 CASSWGQGFSREQYF TGTGCCAGCAGCTGGGGACAGGGATTCTCCCGGGAGCAGTACTTC
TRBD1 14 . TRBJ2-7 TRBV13 CASSFPDRTYEQYF TGTGCCAGCAGCTTCCCGGACAGGACCTACGAGCAGTACTTC
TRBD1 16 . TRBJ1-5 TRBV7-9 CASSSDRFYSNQPQHF TGTGCCAGCAGCTCGGACAGGTTCTATAGCAATCAGCCCCAGCATTTT
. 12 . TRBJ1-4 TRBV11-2 CASSIRLEKLFF TGTGCCAGCAGCATTAGACTTGAAAAACTGTTTTTT
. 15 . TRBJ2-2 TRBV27 CASRSRVMNTGELFF TGTGCCAGCAGAAGCAGGGTTATGAACACCGGGGAGCTGTTTTTT
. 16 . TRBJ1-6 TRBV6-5 CASSYYPRTSLSPLHF TGTGCCAGCAGTTACTATCCCCGGACATCTCTTTCACCCCTCCACTTT
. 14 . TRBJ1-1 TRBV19 CASSGGRVNTEAFF TGTGCCAGTAGTGGCGGCAGGGTGAACACTGAAGCTTTCTTT
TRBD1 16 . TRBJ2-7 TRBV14 CASSLKTGQGVVKQYF TGTGCCAGCAGCCTAAAAACCGGACAGGGGGTTGTGAAGCAGTACTTC
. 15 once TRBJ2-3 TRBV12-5 CASGLDISSTDTQYF TGTGCTAGTGGACTAGACATCTCTAGCACAGATACGCAGTATTTT
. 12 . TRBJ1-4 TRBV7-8 CASSLDIEKLFF TGTGCCAGCAGCTTAGACATCGAAAAACTGTTTTTT
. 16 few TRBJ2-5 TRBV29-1 CSVRPGSPVWSRTQYF TGCAGCGTCCGACCCGGTAGTCCGGTTTGGTCAAGGACCCAGTACTTC
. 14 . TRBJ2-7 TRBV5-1 CASSLGGADYEQYF TGTGCCAGCAGCCTAGGGGGGGCCGACTACGAGCAGTACTTC
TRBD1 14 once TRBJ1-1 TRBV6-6 CASSFGTGNTEAFF TGTGCCAGCAGTTTCGGGACAGGGAACACTGAAGCTTTCTTT
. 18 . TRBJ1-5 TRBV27 CASSLLPFGSAGNQPQHF TGTGCCAGCAGTTTACTGCCATTCGGGTCAGCTGGCAATCAGCCCCAGCATTTT
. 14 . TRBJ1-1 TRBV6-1 CASSVRDSNTEAFF TGTGCCAGCAGTGTAAGGGATTCGAACACTGAAGCTTTCTTT
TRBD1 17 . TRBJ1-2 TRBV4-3 CASSPQGQGQANYGYTF TGCGCCAGCAGCCCCCAGGGACAGGGGCAGGCTAACTATGGCTACACCTTC
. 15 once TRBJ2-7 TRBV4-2 CASSQWGGQGSEQYF TGTGCCAGCAGCCAGTGGGGGGGGCAGGGAAGCGAGCAGTACTTC
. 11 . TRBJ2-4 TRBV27 CASGGPNIQYF TGTGCCAGCGGGGGTCCAAACATTCAGTACTTC
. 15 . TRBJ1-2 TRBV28 CATLPGQLLNYGYTF TGTGCCACCCTCCCTGGACAGCTGCTAAACTATGGCTACACCTTC
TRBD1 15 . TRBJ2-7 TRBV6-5 CASSYSDRLNYEQYF TGTGCCAGCAGTTACTCGGACAGGTTAAACTACGAGCAGTACTTC
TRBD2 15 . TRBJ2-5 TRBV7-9 CASRGGRNPPETQYF TGTGCCAGCAGGGGGGGGAGGAATCCGCCAGAGACCCAGTACTTC
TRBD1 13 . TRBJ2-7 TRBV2 CATLSRDSYEQYF TGTGCCACCCTTAGCCGGGACAGCTACGAGCAGTACTTC
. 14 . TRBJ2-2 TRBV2 CASSPTSTTGELFF TGTGCCAGCTCTCCTACTAGCACCACCGGGGAGCTGTTTTTT
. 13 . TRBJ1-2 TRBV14 CASSENPSYGYTF TGTGCCAGCAGCGAGAACCCGAGCTATGGCTACACCTTC
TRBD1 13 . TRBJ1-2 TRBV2 CASRRTGGHGYTF TGTGCCAGCAGAAGGACAGGGGGCCATGGCTACACCTTC
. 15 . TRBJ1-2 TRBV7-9 CASSLAFMRGYGYTF TGTGCCAGCAGCTTAGCGTTTATGAGGGGCTATGGCTACACCTTC
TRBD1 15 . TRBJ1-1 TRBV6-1 CASSDRAGGHTEAFF TGTGCCAGCAGTGATAGGGCAGGGGGACACACTGAAGCTTTCTTT
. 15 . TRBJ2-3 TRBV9 CASAYGGFDTDTQYF TGTGCCAGCGCCTATGGGGGTTTTGATACAGATACGCAGTATTTT
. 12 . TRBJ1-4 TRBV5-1 CASSLGSEKLFF TGCGCCAGCAGCTTGGGAAGTGAAAAACTGTTTTTT
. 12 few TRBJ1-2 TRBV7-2 CASSLQGYGYTF TGTGCCAGCAGCTTACAGGGCTATGGCTACACCTTC
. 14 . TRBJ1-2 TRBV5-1 CASSTTGQHYGYTF TGCGCCAGCAGTACGACCGGACAGCACTATGGCTACACCTTC
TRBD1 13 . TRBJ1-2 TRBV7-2 CASREGQGGGYTF TGTGCCAGCAGAGAGGGACAGGGTGGCGGCTACACCTTC
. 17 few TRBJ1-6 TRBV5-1 CASSLSPRADYNSPLHF TGCGCCAGCAGCTTGTCCCCCCGGGCAGACTATAATTCACCCCTCCACTTT
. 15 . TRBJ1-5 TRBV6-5 CASRYSSGGNQPQHF TGTGCCAGCAGATACTCTTCGGGGGGGAATCAGCCCCAGCATTTT
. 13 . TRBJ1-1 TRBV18 CASSSNRATEAFF TGTGCCAGCTCATCCAACAGGGCCACTGAAGCTTTCTTT